A single sample is the source of the 14 T cell receptor beta chains below, sequenced in a study of post-analysis software for immune sequencing data. Findings and caveats of the study: Among 5 or 6 TRBV segments more frequent in patients than controls were TRBV5-6, TRBV5-1 and TRBV20-1.

Libraries were made from TCR beta cDNA, and they carried unique molecular identifiers. MiXCR was run by TCRdb on the PCR reads, yielding one entry per CDR3 protein. The sample records 450,000 to 650,000 distinct CDR3 sequences, 44% being singletons. These TCRs are of unknown antigen specificity. Material: blood. The receptors derive from a girl aged 10-17 years with multiple sclerosis.

The chain couples TRBV9 to TRBJ2-7, with a possible D match to TRBD2 (7 bases). Trimming removed 4 bases from V and 4 bases from J, with 21 bases in between. CDR1 and CDR2 from the germline V gene are SGDLS and YYNGEE. CDR3 length: 16 residues. CDR3 coding DNA: TGTGCCAGCAGCCAAGTGGGGGGGCAGGAGGTATACGAGCAGTACTTC. Its translation: CASSQVGGQEVYEQYF.

This clonotype turned up a few times. This chain joins TRBV3-1 and TRBJ2-1, with 10 nucleotides matching TRBD2. The J segment lost 6 bases and the V segment lost 0 bases, leaving 14 bases of the junction unmatched. Germline CDR1 LGHDT, CDR2 YNNKEL (reference sequence). This CDR3 is 19 amino acids long. CDR3 nucleotides: TGTGCCAGCAGCCAAGACCCGGGACTAGCGACAGGGTCGGGCAATGAGCAGTTCTTC. This codes for CASSQDPGLATGSGNEQFF.

This clonotype was seen only a few times. The rearrangement joins TRBV20-1 to TRBJ2-7, with 10 bases aligning to TRBD1. Germline V lookup: CDR1 DFQATT, CDR2 SNEGSKA (reference sequence). V was pared by 1 base and J by 6 bases, with 3 bases of the junction left unmatched. This CDR3 comprises 13 residues. CDR3 sequence: CSARGRDRGEQYF. The CDR3 DNA is TGCAGTGCTAGAGGCCGGGACAGGGGCGAGCAGTACTTC.

V usage is TRBV12-3 or TRBV12-4 and J usage is TRBJ1-6; the D gene is possibly TRBD1 (5 bases). This CDR3 has 14 amino acids. Trimming took off 4 bases at V and 8 bases at J, with 12 bases between the two ends. CDR3: CASSYQGHDSPLHF. Written as DNA, the CDR3 is TGTGCCAGCAGTTATCAGGGCCATGATTCACCCCTCCACTTT.

This clonotype was seen more than once but under ten times. The J gene is TRBJ2-5, the V gene TRBV12-3 or TRBV12-4; no clear D. This CDR3 contains 13 residues. V was cut by 4 bases and J by 3 bases, with 9 bases left in between. The CDR3 bases are TGTGCCAGCAGTTCCGACCAGAAAGAGACCCAGTACTTC. Translating gives CASSSDQKETQYF.

V gene TRBV12-3 or TRBV12-4 combines with J gene TRBJ2-1, with D possibly being TRBD2 (6 bases). The ends were cut back, 9 bases at V and 0 bases at J, with 15 bases in the middle. There are 15 residues in the CDR3. As DNA, the CDR3 is TGTGCCAGTAGACCCGGGACTTTCTCCTACAATGAGCAGTTCTTC. Translated, it gives CASRPGTFSYNEQFF.

The V and J genes are TRBV7-9 and TRBJ2-5, with a possible D match to TRBD1 (6 bases). V dropped 4 bases and J dropped 5 bases, with 14 bases sitting between them. CDR3 length equals 14 residues. Per germline, CDR1 SEHNR and CDR2 FQNEAQ (reference sequence). This chain's CDR3 is CASSWGQKSETQYF. The CDR3 DNA follows: TGTGCCAGCAGCTGGGGGCAGAAGAGTGAGACCCAGTACTTC. Based on the CDR3 plus reference TRBV7-9 and TRBJ2-5, the full variable domain is DTGVSQNPRHKITKRGQNVTFRCDPISEHNRLYWYRQTLGQGPEFLTYFQNEAQLEKSRLLSDRFSAERPKGSFSTLEIQRTEQGDSAMYLCASSWGQKSETQYFGPGTRLLVL.

The chain has TRBV12-3 or TRBV12-4 and TRBJ2-5; the match to TRBD1 covers 10 bases. There are 16 residues in the CDR3. The trim removed 4 bases at V and 4 bases at J, leaving 9 bases unmatched. Here the CDR3 reads CASSSPTRTGGETQYF. DNA of the CDR3: TGTGCCAGCAGTTCTCCTACGAGGACAGGGGGAGAGACCCAGTACTTC.

The chain combines TRBV12-3 or TRBV12-4 with TRBJ2-1; 7 bases match TRBD1. The CDR3 is made up of 16 amino acids. The ends lost 4 bases at V and 6 bases at J; junction bases unmatched: 12. In nucleotides, the CDR3 is TGTGCCAGCAGTTCCTATGACAGGGTTACACGCAATGAGCAGTTCTTC. This gives the protein CASSSYDRVTRNEQFF.

V usage is TRBV5-1 and J usage is TRBJ2-5; 7 bases match TRBD1. The CDR3 sequence is 14 residues long. CDR1 and CDR2 from the germline V gene are SGHRS and YFSETQ. Losses at the gene ends were 4 bases for V and 3 bases for J; bases not matched to a gene: 6. Here the CDR3 DNA reads TGCGCCAGCAGCCGAGGGGACAGTGAAGAGACCCAGTACTTC. It translates to CASSRGDSEETQYF.

This chain links TRBV6-2 or TRBV6-3 with TRBJ1-1; D possibly corresponds to TRBD1 (6 bases). The CDR3 totals 14 residues. The ends were cut back, 5 bases at V and 0 bases at J, with 10 bases in the middle. Germline V gene sequence: CDR1 MNHEY, CDR2 SVGEGT. CDR3 nucleotide sequence: TGTGCCAGCAGTCAGACAGGATTGAACACTGAAGCTTTCTTT. Translating it yields CASSQTGLNTEAFF.

V is TRBV29-1 and J is TRBJ1-5; unclear D gene. Germline V CDR1 and CDR2: SQVTM, ANQGSEA. V was trimmed by 2 bases and J by 0 bases, leaving 8 bases between them. The CDR3 is made up of 14 amino acids. For the CDR3, the DNA is TGCAGCGTTGAATATGGAGGTAGCAATCAGCCCCAGCATTTT. This codes for CSVEYGGSNQPQHF.

The rearrangement joins TRBV20-1 to TRBJ2-3; the D gene is possibly TRBD1 (6 bases). CDR3 length equals 12 residues. Germline CDR1 and CDR2: DFQATT and SNEGSKA (reference sequence). The CDR3 DNA follows: TGCGGGGGACATTTAGTCACAGATACGCAGTATTTT. The encoded protein is CGGHLVTDTQYF.

The table lists this clonotype with a few counts. The V gene is TRBV5-1, the J gene TRBJ2-7; 7 bases agree with TRBD1. This CDR3 has 15 amino acids. Losses at the gene ends were 3 bases for V and 2 bases for J; bases not matched to a gene: 8. In germline, CDR1 is SGHRS, CDR2 YFSETQ. CDR3 bases: TGCGCCAGCAGCTCCCTCCCGGGGACAGCCTACGAGCAGTACTTC. This translates into CASSSLPGTAYEQYF.